Below, one TCR beta chain is given with its context. Its antigen is still unknown. These data originate in a study of T cells in localized non-small cell lung cancer. This CDR3 comprises 15 residues. V was trimmed by 0 bases and J by 1 base, leaving 9 bases between them. Germline CDR1 reads MNHNS; CDR2 reads SASEGT. Only in-frame clones appear in the TCRdb table, and some are missing; sequencing was by immunoSEQ multiplex PCR. The sample shows around 6,000 clones, roughly 89% of them seen only once. Findings and caveats of the study: Out of the top 100 tumor clones, a median about 50 were seen in adjacent lung. Uninvolved adjacent lung showed the highest T cell clonality, exceeding tumor.

The receptor was isolated from a male donor older than 55 with stage I lung adenocarcinoma. This chain joins TRBV6-1 and TRBJ1-1; no firm D call. The sequencing used peripheral blood, collected before any cancer treatment. This chain's CDR3 is CASSEAQPRNTEAFF. CDR3 nucleotides: TGTGCCAGCAGTGAAGCACAGCCCCGGAACACTGAAGCTTTCTTT.